A single sample is the source of the 24 T cell receptor beta chains below, sequenced in a study of cytomegalovirus exposure and HLA in healthy donors. Amplification used 60 Vbeta primers and 13 Jbeta primers. The protocol was immunoSEQ multiplex PCR, while the TCRdb copy is restricted to in-frame clones and leaves out a portion. Altogether approximately 120,000 clones are present, roughly a sixth being singletons, with the ten largest covering about 3.1%. Source material: PBMCs. These receptors were obtained from a female donor in good health and CMV-seropositive.

The rearrangement joins TRBV29-1 to TRBJ2-1; D remains ambiguous. This CDR3 comprises 12 residues. In germline, CDR1 is SQVTM, CDR2 ANQGSEA. The V end lost 7 bases, the J end lost 5 bases, and 12 bases lay between the germline ends. The CDR3 DNA follows: TGCAGCGCCCGGGTGGCAGACAATGAGCAGTTCTTC. Protein product: CSARVADNEQFF.

The V and J genes are TRBV6-5 and TRBJ1-2; the D gene is possibly TRBD1 (6 bases). The length of the CDR3 is 14 residues. Germline V gene lookup returns CDR1 MNHEY and CDR2 SVGAGI. Trimming removed 0 bases from V and 6 bases from J, with 11 bases in between. The CDR3: CASSYSPGAHGYTF. As DNA, the CDR3 is TGTGCCAGCAGTTACTCTCCAGGGGCGCATGGCTACACCTTC.

This clone was seen a few times. This chain joins TRBV18 and TRBJ2-7; D is unresolved. The ends were cut back, 2 bases at V and 3 bases at J, with 14 bases in the middle. Germline V gene sequence: CDR1 KGHSH, CDR2 LQKENI. The CDR3 spans 15 residues. DNA of the CDR3: TGTGCCAGCTCACCAGCAGGCCAGGTGGACTACGAGCAGTACTTC. The encoded protein is CASSPAGQVDYEQYF.

This rearrangement joins TRBV5-7 to TRBJ2-5; 7 bases are a match to TRBD1. TRBV5-7 carries the ORF label, with uncertain function. This CDR3 is 18 amino acids long. V dropped 1 base and J dropped 3; count of bases not matched to a gene: 15. The CDR3 protein is CASSLYGTPKDREETQYF. CDR3 DNA sequence: TGTGCCAGCAGCTTGTACGGGACACCAAAAGACAGGGAAGAGACCCAGTACTTC.

A few counts support this clone. This chain links TRBV5-4 with TRBJ1-2; possible D gene TRBD1, 5 bases. Trimming took off 0 bases at V and 6 bases at J, with 12 bases between the two ends. CDR1 is SGHNT and CDR2 is YYREEE in the germline V gene (reference sequence). The CDR3 contains 14 residues. Here the CDR3 DNA reads TGTGCCAGCAGCTTGGCCTGGGGGGGGGATGGCTACACCTTC. Translation: CASSLAWGGDGYTF.

The V gene is TRBV9, the J gene TRBJ1-1; D is unresolved. The germline CDR1 and CDR2 sequences are SGDLS and YYNGEE. Trimming pared 0 bases from V and 6 bases from J, leaving 9 bases between. The CDR3 is made up of 13 amino acids. In DNA form, the CDR3 reads TGTGCCAGCAGCGTAGGGTTTTCGGCTGAAGCTTTCTTT. It yields the protein CASSVGFSAEAFF.

This clone came up a few times. The V and J genes are TRBV7-2 and TRBJ1-2, with 10 nucleotides matching TRBD1. The J segment lost 6 bases and the V segment lost 5 bases, leaving 12 bases of the junction unmatched. The CDR3 runs to 16 residues. Germline-derived CDR1 and CDR2 are SGHTA and FQGNSA. This chain's CDR3 is CASSQTPPGQGDGYTF. The DNA for the CDR3 is TGTGCCAGCAGCCAAACCCCACCAGGACAGGGGGATGGCTACACCTTC. The full variable domain, its missing parts supplied by reference TRBV7-2 and TRBJ1-2, is GAGVSQSPSNKVTEKGKDVELRCDPISGHTALYWYRQSLGQGLEFLIYFQGNSAPDKSGLPSDRFSAERTGGSVSTLTIQRTQQEDSAVYLCASSQTPPGQGDGYTFGSGTRLTVV.

The rearrangement links TRBV4-3 to TRBJ1-3; maybe TRBD1 (5 bases). The V end lost 0 bases, the J end lost 0 bases, and 12 bases lay between the germline ends. This CDR3 is built from 17 residues. Per the germline V gene, CDR1 is LGHNA and CDR2 is YSLEER. The CDR3 coding sequence is TGCGCCAGCAGCCAAGAGGGCCGGGGGAACTCTGGAAACACCATATATTTT. Its protein product is CASSQEGRGNSGNTIYF.

This clone was seen a few times. The chain couples TRBV19 to TRBJ2-7, with TRBD2 as a possible D gene (5 bases). Germline V gives CDR1 LNHDA, CDR2 SQIVND (reference sequence). The CDR3 runs 14 residues. Trimming shortened V by 3 bases and J by 3 bases, and 12 bases separated the two germline ends. In DNA, the CDR3 is TGTGCCAGTAGTATTCGTAGCGTTGGCTACGAGCAGTACTTC. It codes for CASSIRSVGYEQYF. Together with reference TRBV19 and TRBJ2-7, the CDR3 gives the full variable domain: DGGITQSPKYLFRKEGQNVTLSCEQNLNHDAMYWYRQDPGQGLRLIYYSQIVNDFQKGDIAEGYSVSREKKESFPLTVTSAQKNPTAFYLCASSIRSVGYEQYFGPGTRLTVT.

V is TRBV7-9 and J is TRBJ1-1; the match to TRBD1 covers 8 bases. The germline V gene encodes CDR1 SEHNR and CDR2 FQNEAQ (reference sequence). The CDR3 covers 11 residues. J lost 12 bases, V lost 3 bases, and 3 bases had no gene match. The CDR3 region has the DNA TGTGCCAGCAGCTTTGGACAGGGTCCTTTCTTT. It encodes CASSFGQGPFF.

This clone came up a few times. The chain combines TRBV13 with TRBJ2-5; D may be TRBD2 (5 bases). Gene TRBJ2-7 matches the end of the DNA better, so the J call may be wrong. The length of the CDR3 is 14 residues. Germline values: CDR1 PRHDT, CDR2 FYEKMQ (reference sequence). The CDR3, as DNA: TGTGCCAGCAGCTCGGGGATAGACCCCTACGAGCAGTACTTC. This gives the protein CASSSGIDPYEQYF.

The DNA for the CDR3 is TGCGCCAGCAGCTTGAACGGGTACGAGCAGTACTTC. Translation gives CASSLNGYEQYF. The chain couples TRBV5-1 to TRBJ2-7; no clear D. The V gene lost 1 base and the J gene lost 4 bases, with 6 bases spanning the gap. CDR1 and CDR2 (germline): SGHRS, YFSETQ. This CDR3 region has 12 residues.

This clone is a singleton in its sample. This sequence joins TRBV2 and TRBJ2-2, with 8 bases lining up with TRBD1. Germline V gene lookup returns CDR1 SNHLY and CDR2 FYNNEI. The CDR3 consists of 12 residues. V trimming: 10 bases; J trimming: 4 bases; junction bases outside the gene matches: 2. CDR3 region: CATGQATGELFF. In DNA form, the CDR3 reads TGTGCCACGGGACAGGCCACCGGGGAGCTGTTTTTT.

V and J are TRBV6-1 and TRBJ2-7; D is possibly TRBD2 (6 bases). The germline gives CDR1 MNHNS, CDR2 SASEGT. This CDR3 has 15 residues. V was pared by 6 bases and J by 4 bases, with 19 bases between. DNA for the CDR3: TGTGCCAGCAGGATAAGGGACTCCTTGCTATACGAGCAGTACTTC. Translated, it gives CASRIRDSLLYEQYF.

CDR3 DNA sequence: TGTGCCAGCAGCGTAGATGTAGCGGAGTTCTACGAGCAGTACTTC. Translation gives CASSVDVAEFYEQYF. The V call is TRBV9, the J call TRBJ2-7; weak D call: TRBD2 (6 bases). Trimming cost V 0 bases and J 3 bases, with 13 bases left between them. The CDR3 has 15 residues. Per germline, CDR1 SGDLS and CDR2 YYNGEE. The complete variable domain, with remaining parts taken from reference TRBV9 and TRBJ2-7, reads DSGVTQTPKHLITATGQRVTLRCSPRSGDLSVYWYQQSLDQGLQFLIQYYNGEERAKGNILERFSAQQFPDLHSELNLSSLELGDSALYFCASSVDVAEFYEQYFGPGTRLTVT.

CDR3 loop: CASSSTGNTEAFF. The CDR3 nucleotides are TGTGCCAGCAGTTCAACAGGGAACACTGAAGCTTTCTTT. The chain has TRBV27 and TRBJ1-1; possibly TRBD1 for D (5 bases). The CDR3 totals 13 residues. CDR1 and CDR2 from the germline V gene are MNHEY and SMNVEV (reference sequence). V lost 4 bases to trimming and J lost 1 base, with 7 bases between them.

This clone was picked up a small number of times. This chain uses TRBV7-6 with TRBJ2-2, with D maybe TRBD2 (5 bases). The CDR3 is made up of 14 amino acids. The ends were cut back, 1 base at V and 8 bases at J, with 11 bases in the middle. Germline CDR1 reads SGHVS; CDR2 reads FNYEAQ. The CDR3 sequence is CASSLGTVLGELFF. The CDR3, as DNA: TGTGCCAGCAGCTTAGGGACTGTGCTAGGGGAGCTGTTTTTT.

The CDR3: CASRSAVAGEPTGYEQYF. CDR3 bases: TGTGCCAGTCGCAGTGCGGTAGCGGGAGAACCGACGGGCTACGAGCAGTACTTC. The rearrangement uses TRBV19 and TRBJ2-7; 9 positions match TRBD2. Germline-derived CDR1 and CDR2 are LNHDA and SQIVND (reference sequence). This CDR3 is 18 amino acids long. V shed 8 bases, J shed 3 bases, and the junction held 20 bases outside the gene matches.

In its sample, this clone was seen many times. The rearrangement joins TRBV5-1 to TRBJ2-3; TRBD2 agrees at 7 bases. The junction had 9 bases not matched to a gene; V was cut back by 0 bases and J by 5 bases. There are 16 residues in the CDR3. CDR1 is SGHRS, CDR2 YFSETQ, per germline. CDR3 amino acids: CASSLVGGRAGDTQYF. The CDR3 coding sequence is TGCGCCAGCAGCTTGGTCGGTGGGAGGGCCGGAGATACGCAGTATTTT.

The J gene is TRBJ2-2, the V gene TRBV18; D remains ambiguous. Between the trimmed V and J ends, which lost 3 bases and 3 bases, there was a span of 8 bases. Germline V CDR1 and CDR2: KGHSH, LQKENI. This CDR3 spans 14 amino acids. CDR3 sequence reads: CASSPVSDTGELFF. CDR3 sequence (DNA): TGTGCCAGCTCACCCGTTTCGGACACCGGGGAGCTGTTTTTT.

The chain joins TRBV7-2 to TRBJ1-2, with 7 nucleotides matching TRBD1. The germline V gene encodes CDR1 SGHTA and CDR2 FQGNSA. The trim removed 5 bases at V and 0 bases at J, leaving 3 bases unmatched. This CDR3 region has 14 residues. CDR3 in DNA: TGTGCCAGCAGCGCCCAGGGGGCTAACTATGGCTACACCTTC. Translation gives CASSAQGANYGYTF.

The V call is TRBV30, the J call TRBJ2-7; tentatively, D is TRBD1 (5 bases). Trimming stripped 1 base from V and 0 bases from J, with 13 bases between. The germline V gene has CDR1 GTSNPN and CDR2 SVGIG (reference sequence). The CDR3 length is 15 residues. CDR3 sequence (DNA): TGTGCCTGGAGTGAGACGACCAGGGACTCCTACGAGCAGTACTTC. Translated, it gives CAWSETTRDSYEQYF.

The rearrangement links TRBV7-2 to TRBJ2-1, with D tentatively TRBD1 (5 bases). Trimming removed 1 base at V and 3 bases at J, with 10 bases between. CDR3 size: 15 residues. Germline loops: CDR1 SGHTA, CDR2 FQGNSA. CDR3 DNA sequence: TGTGCCAGCAGCTTAGGGTCAGGGAACTACAATGAGCAGTTCTTC. It yields the protein CASSLGSGNYNEQFF.

This clone has only a few counts. The rearrangement joins TRBV5-1 to TRBJ1-3, with D hard to call. V lost 1 base and J lost 0, with 5 bases in between. CDR3 length: 14 amino acids. From germline, CDR1 is SGHRS and CDR2 YFSETQ. The CDR3: CASSLTGSGNTIYF. The CDR3 nucleotides read TGCGCCAGCAGCTTGACCGGCTCTGGAAACACCATATATTTT.